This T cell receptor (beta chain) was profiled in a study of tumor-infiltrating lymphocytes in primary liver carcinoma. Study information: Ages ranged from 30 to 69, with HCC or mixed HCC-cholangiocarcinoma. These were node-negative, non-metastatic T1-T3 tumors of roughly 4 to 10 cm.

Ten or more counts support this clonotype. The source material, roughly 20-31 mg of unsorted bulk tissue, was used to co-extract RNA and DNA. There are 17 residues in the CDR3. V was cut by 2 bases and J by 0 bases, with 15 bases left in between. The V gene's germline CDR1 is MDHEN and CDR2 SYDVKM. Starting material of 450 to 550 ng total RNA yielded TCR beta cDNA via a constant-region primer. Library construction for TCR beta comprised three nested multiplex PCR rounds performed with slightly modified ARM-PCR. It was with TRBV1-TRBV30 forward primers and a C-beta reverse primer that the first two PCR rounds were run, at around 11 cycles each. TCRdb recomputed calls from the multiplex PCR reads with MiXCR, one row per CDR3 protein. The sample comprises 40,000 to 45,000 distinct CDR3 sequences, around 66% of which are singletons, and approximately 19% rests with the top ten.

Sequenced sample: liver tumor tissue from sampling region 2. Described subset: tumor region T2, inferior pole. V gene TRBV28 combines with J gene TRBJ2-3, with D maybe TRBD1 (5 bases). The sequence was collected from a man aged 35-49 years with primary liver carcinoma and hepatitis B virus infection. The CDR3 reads CASSLEILGPSTDTQYF. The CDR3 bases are TGTGCCAGCAGTTTAGAGATTCTGGGGCCTAGCACAGATACGCAGTATTTT.